This T cell receptor (beta chain) came from a study of blood T cells in healthy people across ages. Per sample, a minimum of 6 million PBMCs were isolated. Worth noting for this clonotype: Sequence at one end of the junction differs from germline and may be a read error.

With a J-beta primer mix and a sample-barcoded 5' primer, a second PCR ran roughly 7 to 11 cycles. Each CDR3 protein gets one entry after TCRdb re-called the 5' RACE reads with MiXCR. This sample has hundreds of thousands of distinct CDR3 sequences; less than 80% occur once, and the top ten carry 25% to 30%. This clonotype was sampled from a man under 40 in good health. The sample consisted of blood.

The CDR3 region has the DNA TGCAGCATAGACAGGGACAAGGAGCAGTTCTTC. Translation gives CSIDRDKEQFF. The rearrangement uses TRBV29-1 and TRBJ2-1; 7 bases map to TRBD1. Germline loops: CDR1 SQVTM, CDR2 ANQGSEA. The CDR3 totals 11 residues.